The 10 T cell receptor beta chains given below trace back to one sample, sequenced in a study of blood T cell repertoires in COVID-19. Generated by immunoSEQ multiplex PCR, the TCRdb table keeps only in-frame clones and is missing some. Among about 35,000 clones listed, about 89% were seen once. Specimen: peripheral blood. Receptor source: a man older than 75 with active COVID-19.

This chain uses TRBV19 with TRBJ2-1; 9 nucleotides agree with TRBD1. The CDR3 loop spans 14 amino acids. Germline lookup yields CDR1 LNHDA and CDR2 SQIVND (reference sequence). V shed 11 bases, J shed 6 bases, and the junction held 11 bases outside the gene matches. CDR3 nucleotide sequence: TGTGCCTACACAGGGGGCGGGTGGGGCAATGAGCAGTTCTTC. Translated, it gives CAYTGGGWGNEQFF.

The sample holds one count of this clone. The chain combines TRBV3-1 (or the pseudogene TRBV3-2) with TRBJ2-3, with TRBD2 matching over 13 bases. This CDR3 is 21 amino acids long. Trimming removed 0 bases from V and 4 bases from J; junction bases left unmatched: 16. Germline V gene lookup returns CDR1 LGHDT and CDR2 YNNKEL (reference sequence). CDR3 residues: CASSQDAGGGGLAGSPDTQYF. The CDR3 DNA reads as TGTGCCAGCAGCCAAGATGCTGGAGGGGGGGGACTAGCGGGAAGCCCAGATACGCAGTATTTT.

This chain uses TRBV27 with TRBJ2-7; 11 bases map to TRBD2. The V gene's germline CDR1 is MNHEY and CDR2 SMNVEV (reference sequence). V was pared by 0 bases and J by 3 bases, with 4 bases of the junction left unmatched. The CDR3 has 16 amino acids. As DNA, the CDR3 is TGTGCCAGCAGTTTATCCCCCGGGACTAGCGGCTACGAGCAGTACTTC. As protein: CASSLSPGTSGYEQYF.

The CDR3 is CASCVGSNQPQHF. For the CDR3, the DNA is TGCGCCAGCTGTGTGGGCTCCAATCAGCCCCAGCATTTT. The V call is TRBV10-2, the J call TRBJ1-5; D call uncertain. The germline gives CDR1 WSHSY, CDR2 SAAADI. CDR3 length: 13 amino acids. V lost 8 bases to trimming and J lost 3 bases, with 11 bases between them.

The chain uses TRBV27 and TRBJ2-1; TRBD2 agrees at 11 bases. With V trimmed by 5 bases and J by 8 bases, 11 bases remained unmatched. The CDR3 spans 16 residues. Germline V lookup: CDR1 MNHEY, CDR2 SMNVEV (reference sequence). This CDR3 is CASSVTTSGSSDEQFF. In DNA, the CDR3 is TGTGCCAGCAGTGTCACCACTAGCGGGAGCTCCGATGAGCAGTTCTTC.

This clone was seen a handful of times. This rearrangement joins TRBV28 to TRBJ1-1; D remains ambiguous. The CDR3 runs to 14 residues. Looked up from germline, CDR1 is MDHEN and CDR2 is SYDVKM. V shed 3 bases and J shed 3 bases, with 11 bases lying between them. The CDR3 region is CASSFSPVYTEAFF. The CDR3 DNA sequence: TGTGCCAGCAGTTTCTCCCCAGTTTACACTGAAGCTTTCTTT.

The rearrangement joins TRBV5-4 to TRBJ2-1, with a tentative D call TRBD2 (6 bases). Germline-derived CDR1 and CDR2 are SGHNT and YYREEE (reference sequence). V was cut by 5 bases and J by 6 bases, with 21 bases left in between. The CDR3 length is 16 residues. The CDR3 bases are TGTGCCAGCAGTACGGGGTCGGGGGTCGGGGGCAATGAGCAGTTCTTC. Amino acid sequence: CASSTGSGVGGNEQFF.

The chain links TRBV3-1 (or the pseudogene TRBV3-2) to TRBJ1-3; D is uncertain. V was cut by 0 bases and J by 0 bases, with 9 bases left in between. The CDR3 sequence is 16 residues long. Per the germline V gene, CDR1 is LGHDT and CDR2 is YNNKEL (reference sequence). DNA for the CDR3: TGTGCCAGCAGCCAAGAGGCGGGGTACTCTGGAAACACCATATATTTT. Amino acids: CASSQEAGYSGNTIYF.

This clone showed up just a few times. The chain recombines TRBV11-2 with TRBJ2-2; 8 bases fit TRBD2. The CDR3 extends over 17 amino acids. V dropped 0 bases and J dropped 5; count of bases not matched to a gene: 8. The germline gives CDR1 SGHAT, CDR2 FQNNGV. Here the CDR3 DNA reads TGTGCCAGCAGCTTAGATCCGGGGGGGTACCCGACCGGGGAGCTGTTTTTT. Its translation: CASSLDPGGYPTGELFF. The whole variable domain, remainder taken from reference TRBV11-2 and TRBJ2-2, is EAGVAQSPRYKIIEKRQSVAFWCNPISGHATLYWYQQILGQGPKLLIQFQNNGVVDDSQLPKDRFSAERLKGVDSTLKIQPAKLEDSAVYLCASSLDPGGYPTGELFFGEGSRLTVL.

The genes are TRBV27 and TRBJ2-1, with TRBD2 matching over 14 bases. V shed 4 bases and J 9 bases; nucleotides not matched to a gene: 8. Looked up from germline, CDR1 is MNHEY and CDR2 is SMNVEV (reference sequence). There are 16 residues in the CDR3. CDR3 region: CASSSRGTSGSGEQFF. DNA of the CDR3: TGTGCCAGCAGTTCCCGGGGGACTAGCGGGAGCGGTGAGCAGTTCTTC.